This T cell receptor (beta chain) was recovered during a study of T cells after yellow fever vaccination. TCRdb re-called the 5' RACE reads with MiXCR, one entry per CDR3 protein. Here the sample spans approximately 550,000 distinct CDR3 sequences, approximately 21% being singletons. Germline V gene lookup returns CDR1 DFQATT and CDR2 SNEGSKA (reference sequence). The length of the CDR3 is 14 residues. V lost 5 bases and J 7 bases, leaving 18 bases between the germline ends. This clonotype has only a few counts. The sequence derives from a man aged 25-45 years who received the YFV17D yellow fever vaccine. Sequencing was performed on PBMCs, taken 15 days after the yellow fever booster vaccination. This chain uses TRBV20-1 with TRBJ2-1; D is ambiguous. The DNA for the CDR3 is TGCAGTGCTGCCCGGCCTCTACCCCTGAATGAGCAGTTCTTC. This sequence encodes CSAARPLPLNEQFF.